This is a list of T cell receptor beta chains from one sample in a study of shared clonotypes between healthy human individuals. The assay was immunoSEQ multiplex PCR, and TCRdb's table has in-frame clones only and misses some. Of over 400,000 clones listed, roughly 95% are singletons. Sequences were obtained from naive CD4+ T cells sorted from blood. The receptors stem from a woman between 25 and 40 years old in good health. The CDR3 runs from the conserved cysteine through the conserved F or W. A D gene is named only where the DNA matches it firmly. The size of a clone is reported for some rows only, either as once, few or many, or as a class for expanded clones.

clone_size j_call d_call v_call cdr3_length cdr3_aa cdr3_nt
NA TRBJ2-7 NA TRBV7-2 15 CASSLWAGTPYEQYF TGTGCCAGCAGCTTGTGGGCGGGGACCCCTTACGAGCAGTACTTC
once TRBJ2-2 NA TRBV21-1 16 CASSKVGISNTGELFF TGTGCCAGCAGCAAAGTTGGCATTTCGAACACCGGGGAGCTGTTTTTT
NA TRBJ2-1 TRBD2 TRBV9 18 CASSVGVTSSRTANEQFF TGTGCCAGCAGCGTAGGAGTGACTAGCTCTCGCACCGCAAATGAGCAGTTCTTC
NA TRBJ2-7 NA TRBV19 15 CASMSTAGAGYEQYF TGTGCCAGTATGTCGACGGCAGGGGCGGGGTACGAGCAGTACTTC
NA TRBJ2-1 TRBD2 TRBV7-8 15 CASSRGRASYNEQFF TGTGCCAGCAGCCGCGGGAGGGCCTCCTACAATGAGCAGTTCTTC
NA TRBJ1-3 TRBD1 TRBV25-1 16 CASSEGTGSSGNTIYF TGTGCCAGCAGTGAAGGGACAGGATCCTCTGGAAACACCATATATTTT
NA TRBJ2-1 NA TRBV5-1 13 CASGPSGRTKQFF TGCGCCAGCGGACCCTCGGGAAGGACGAAGCAGTTCTTC
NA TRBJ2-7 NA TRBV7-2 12 CASSPPFYEQYF TGTGCCAGCAGCCCGCCTTTCTACGAGCAGTACTTC
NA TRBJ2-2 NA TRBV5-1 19 CASRRTFASRRLNTGELFF TGCGCCAGCAGAAGGACTTTCGCGTCCCGGCGGCTGAACACCGGGGAGCTGTTTTTT
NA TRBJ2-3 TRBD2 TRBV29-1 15 CSETGLADNTDTQYF TGCAGCGAGACGGGACTAGCAGATAACACAGATACGCAGTATTTT
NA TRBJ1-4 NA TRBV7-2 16 CASSSSGTQTNEKLFF TGTGCCAGCAGCTCTTCCGGGACACAAACTAATGAAAAACTGTTTTTT
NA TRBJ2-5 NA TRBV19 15 CASSIGPAAQETQYF TGTGCCAGTAGTATCGGGCCGGCGGCCCAAGAGACCCAGTACTTC
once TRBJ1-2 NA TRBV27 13 CASSEGGGYGYTF TGTGCCAGCAGTGAAGGGGGTGGCTATGGCTACACCTTC
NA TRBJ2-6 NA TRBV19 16 CASSIGRHSGANVLTF TGTGCCAGTAGTATAGGACGGCACTCTGGGGCCAACGTCCTGACTTTC
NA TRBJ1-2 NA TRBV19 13 CASSMGGIAGYTF TGTGCCAGTAGTATGGGAGGGATCGCTGGCTACACCTTC
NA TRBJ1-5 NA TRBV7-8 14 CASSLYGSNQPQHF TGTGCCAGCAGCTTATATGGCAGCAATCAGCCCCAGCATTTT
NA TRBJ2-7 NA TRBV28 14 CASSPLTAVREQYF TGTGCCAGCAGTCCACTGACCGCCGTGCGCGAGCAGTACTTC
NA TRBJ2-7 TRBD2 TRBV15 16 CATSRGGGRATYEQYF TGTGCCACCAGCAGAGGCGGCGGGAGGGCAACCTACGAGCAGTACTTC
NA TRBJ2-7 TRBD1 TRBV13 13 CASSWDRGYEQYF TGTGCCAGCAGCTGGGACAGGGGTTACGAGCAGTACTTC
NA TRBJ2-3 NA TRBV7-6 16 CASSLGLVGATDTQYF TGTGCCAGCAGCTTAGGACTCGTCGGGGCCACAGATACGCAGTATTTT
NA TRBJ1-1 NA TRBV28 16 CASSGTAGAVTFEAFF TGTGCCAGCAGTGGTACTGCCGGGGCAGTAACCTTTGAAGCTTTCTTT
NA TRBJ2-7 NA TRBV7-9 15 CASSLLASGSHEQYF TGTGCCAGCAGCTTATTAGCTTCGGGATCCCACGAGCAGTACTTC
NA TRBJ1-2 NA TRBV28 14 CASRQGTKGYGYTF TGTGCCAGCAGACAGGGAACCAAGGGCTATGGCTACACCTTC
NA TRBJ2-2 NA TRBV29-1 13 CSSTSPNTGELFF TGCAGCTCTACTAGCCCCAACACCGGGGAGCTGTTTTTT
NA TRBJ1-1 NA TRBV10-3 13 CAISGRPNTEAFF TGTGCCATCAGTGGACGGCCGAACACTGAAGCTTTCTTT
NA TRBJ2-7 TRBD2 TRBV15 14 CATSTRGGKYEQYF TGTGCCACCAGCACCCGGGGGGGAAAGTACGAGCAGTACTTC
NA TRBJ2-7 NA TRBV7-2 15 CASSLQGLPAAEQYF TGTGCCAGCAGTCTACAGGGACTCCCAGCGGCCGAGCAGTACTTC
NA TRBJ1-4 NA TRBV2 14 CASSYDRSNEKLFF TGTGCCAGCAGTTACGACAGGTCTAATGAAAAACTGTTTTTT
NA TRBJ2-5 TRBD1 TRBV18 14 CASSLGTGVETQYF TGTGCCAGCTCACTCGGGACAGGGGTAGAGACCCAGTACTTC
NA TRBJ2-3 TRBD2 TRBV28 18 CASSPTPGLAGVSDTQYF TGTGCCAGCAGTCCCACCCCGGGACTAGCGGGAGTCTCAGATACGCAGTATTTT
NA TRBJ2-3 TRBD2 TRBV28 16 CASSLYPRLAGDTQYF TGTGCCAGCAGTTTATACCCCAGACTAGCTGGAGATACGCAGTATTTT
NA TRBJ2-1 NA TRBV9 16 CASSVDLLASYNEQFF TGTGCCAGCAGCGTAGATCTGCTTGCCTCCTACAATGAGCAGTTCTTC
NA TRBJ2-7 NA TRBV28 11 CASRDNLEQYF TGTGCCAGCAGGGATAACCTCGAGCAGTACTTC
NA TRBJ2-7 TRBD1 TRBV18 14 CASSTRDRFHEQYF TGTGCCAGCTCAACCCGGGACAGGTTTCACGAGCAGTACTTC
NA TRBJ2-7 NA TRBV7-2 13 CASSRGLRGEQYF TGTGCCAGCAGCCGAGGGCTTCGGGGTGAGCAGTACTTC
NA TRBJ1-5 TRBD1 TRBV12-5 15 CASGSTGGSNQPQHF TGTGCTAGTGGCTCGACAGGGGGAAGCAATCAGCCCCAGCATTTT
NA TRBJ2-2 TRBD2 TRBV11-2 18 CASSTRTSGRGNTGELFF TGTGCCAGCAGCACCCGGACTAGCGGGAGGGGGAACACCGGGGAGCTGTTTTTT
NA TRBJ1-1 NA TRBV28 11 CASSRRERAFF TGTGCCAGCAGCCGCCGGGAACGAGCTTTCTTT
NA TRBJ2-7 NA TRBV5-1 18 CASSPLSGGVKLRLEQYF TGCGCCAGCAGCCCACTCTCCGGCGGAGTAAAACTACGTTTGGAGCAGTACTTC
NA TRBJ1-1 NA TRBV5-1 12 CASSPGRTEAFF TGCGCCAGCAGCCCAGGGAGGACTGAAGCTTTCTTT
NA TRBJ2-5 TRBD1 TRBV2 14 CASRKDRGGETQYF TGTGCCAGCAGGAAGGACAGGGGAGGGGAGACCCAGTACTTC
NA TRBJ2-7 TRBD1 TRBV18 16 CASSPDERDRGGEQYF TGTGCCAGCTCACCAGACGAGCGGGACAGGGGGGGCGAGCAGTACTTC
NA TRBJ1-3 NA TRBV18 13 CASSPDSGNTIYF TGTGCCAGCTCACCAGACTCTGGAAACACCATATATTTT
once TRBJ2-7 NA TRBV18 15 CASSPVRVHSYEQYF TGTGCCAGCTCACCGGTCCGGGTTCACTCCTACGAGCAGTACTTC
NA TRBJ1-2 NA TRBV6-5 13 CASFKLGTRGYTF TGTGCCAGCTTCAAACTAGGGACACGGGGCTACACCTTC
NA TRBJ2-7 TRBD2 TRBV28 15 CASSFPGLAAAEQYF TGTGCCAGCAGTTTCCCGGGACTAGCAGCGGCCGAGCAGTACTTC
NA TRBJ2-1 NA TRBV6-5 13 CASSPPGYNEQFF TGTGCCAGCAGTCCCCCTGGGTACAATGAGCAGTTCTTC
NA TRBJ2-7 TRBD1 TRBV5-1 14 CASSPVDRGHEQYF TGCGCCAGCAGCCCCGTGGACAGGGGGCATGAGCAGTACTTC
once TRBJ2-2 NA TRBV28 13 CASRRRVQGELFF TGTGCCAGCAGGAGACGGGTTCAGGGGGAGCTGTTTTTT
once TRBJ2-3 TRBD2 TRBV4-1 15 CASSLRTSGSDTQYF TGCGCCAGCAGCCTTCGGACTAGCGGCTCAGATACGCAGTATTTT
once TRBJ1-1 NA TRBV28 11 CASLHVYEAFF TGTGCCAGTCTTCATGTATATGAAGCTTTCTTT
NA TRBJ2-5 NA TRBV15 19 CATSSSQGLGWGLWKTQYF TGTGCCACCAGCAGCTCACAGGGTTTGGGGTGGGGTTTATGGAAGACCCAGTACTTC
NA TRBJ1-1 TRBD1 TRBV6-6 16 CASSRNPWDRGDEAFF TGTGCCAGCAGTCGAAATCCGTGGGACAGGGGGGATGAAGCTTTCTTT
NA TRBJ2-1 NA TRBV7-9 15 CASSLAETRGNEQFF TGTGCCAGCAGCTTAGCCGAGACCCGCGGGAATGAGCAGTTCTTC
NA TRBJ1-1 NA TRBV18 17 CASSLAQPPPPGTEAFF TGTGCCAGCTCACTGGCTCAGCCTCCCCCCCCCGGCACTGAAGCTTTCTTT
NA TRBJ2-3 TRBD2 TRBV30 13 CAWIAGKADTQYF TGTGCCTGGATAGCGGGAAAAGCAGATACGCAGTATTTT
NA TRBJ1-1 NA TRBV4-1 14 CASSPIWGRTEAFF TGCGCCAGCAGCCCAATCTGGGGGCGGACTGAAGCTTTCTTT
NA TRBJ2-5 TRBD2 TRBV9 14 CASSVTSGPWTQYF TGTGCCAGCAGCGTAACTAGCGGTCCGTGGACCCAGTACTTC
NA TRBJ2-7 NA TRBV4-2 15 CASSHGPGDRNEQYF TGTGCCAGCAGCCATGGTCCGGGAGACCGGAACGAGCAGTACTTC
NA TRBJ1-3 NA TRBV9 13 CASSAGTGNTIYF TGTGCCAGCAGCGCAGGGACTGGAAACACCATATATTTT